This T cell receptor beta chain was retrieved from a study of early T cells in non-severe SARS-CoV-2 infection. TCRdb recomputed calls from the 5' RACE reads with MiXCR, one row per CDR3 protein. The sample contains tens of thousands of distinct CDR3 sequences, about 11% of which appear only once. This TCR was recovered from an adult who was a healthcare worker with PCR-confirmed SARS-CoV-2 infection or an uninfected control (not recorded which). The material sequenced was whole blood, taken at baseline.

The chain's CDR3 is CSASSGGTPQYF. CDR3 in DNA: TGCAGTGCTTCTAGCGGGGGGACGCCTCAGTACTTC. This chain joins TRBV20-1 and TRBJ2-7; 11 nucleotides line up with TRBD2. Germline CDR1 DFQATT, CDR2 SNEGSKA (reference sequence). The CDR3 totals 12 residues. V dropped 5 bases and J dropped 10; count of bases not matched to a gene: 7.